The 4 T cell receptor beta chains below all came from one sample that was sequenced in a study of T cell responses to AZD1222 COVID-19 vaccine. Here immunoSEQ multiplex PCR was the method, and the copy in TCRdb shows in-frame clones only, minus some. This table has around 99,000 clones, approximately 91% appearing once. The sequencing here drew on peripheral blood, taken on day 0 of AZD1222 vaccination. All receptors come from an adult in good health.

DNA of the CDR3: TGTGCCTGGAAAGGGGGAGTGCGAGAGACCCAGTACTTC. Protein sequence: CAWKGGVRETQYF. The genes are TRBV30 and TRBJ2-5; a weak D match, TRBD1 (6 bases). Trimming left V 4 bases short and J 4 bases short, with 13 bases between. CDR3 length: 13 amino acids. Looked up from germline, CDR1 is GTSNPN and CDR2 is SVGIG (reference sequence).

This clone was observed once. The J gene is TRBJ2-3, the V gene TRBV25-1; either TRBD1 or TRBD2 may fit D (7 bases each). Between the trimmed V and J ends, which lost 4 bases and 8 bases, there was a span of 16 bases. The length of the CDR3 is 14 residues. Looked up from germline, CDR1 is MGHDK and CDR2 is SYGVNS. The CDR3 coding sequence is TGTGCCAGCAGTGCCCAGGGGGGGTCCCCTACGCAGTATTTT. It codes for CASSAQGGSPTQYF.

The chain uses TRBV29-1 and TRBJ2-7; TRBD2 is a possible D gene (5 bases). The V end was cut by 3 bases, the J end by 3 bases, with 12 bases between. The germline V gene has CDR1 SQVTM and CDR2 ANQGSEA. The CDR3 has 13 residues. Written as DNA, the CDR3 is TGCAGCGTTGACGAGGGTAACGGCTACGAGCAGTACTTC. Protein product: CSVDEGNGYEQYF.

V usage is TRBV2 and J usage is TRBJ1-4, with 8 nucleotides matching TRBD1. With V trimmed by 3 bases and J by 7 bases, 7 bases remained unmatched. The CDR3 consists of 15 residues. Germline loops: CDR1 SNHLY, CDR2 FYNNEI. The CDR3 reads CASSEGTGRGEKLFF. The CDR3 bases are TGTGCCAGCAGTGAGGGGACAGGAAGAGGTGAAAAACTGTTTTTT.